This TCR beta chain was sequenced in a study of cytomegalovirus exposure and HLA in healthy donors. The PCR employed 60 Vbeta primers together with 13 Jbeta primers. Sequencing was performed with immunoSEQ multiplex PCR; in TCRdb, only in-frame clones are kept and a portion is missing. The sample consists of 100,000 or so clones, approximately 80% of them appearing once. The CDR3 is 15 residues long. CDR1 is SEHNR and CDR2 is FQNEAQ in the germline V gene (reference sequence). Trimming stripped 5 bases from V and 0 bases from J, with 14 bases between. Sequenced sample: PBMCs. The sequence derives from a man aged 25 to 45 in good health and CMV-seropositive. The chain links TRBV7-9 to TRBJ2-7; D may be TRBD2 (5 bases). The CDR3 DNA is TGTGCCAGCAGCCCACCGGACTGGAGCTCCTACGAGCAGTACTTC. This gives the protein CASSPPDWSSYEQYF.